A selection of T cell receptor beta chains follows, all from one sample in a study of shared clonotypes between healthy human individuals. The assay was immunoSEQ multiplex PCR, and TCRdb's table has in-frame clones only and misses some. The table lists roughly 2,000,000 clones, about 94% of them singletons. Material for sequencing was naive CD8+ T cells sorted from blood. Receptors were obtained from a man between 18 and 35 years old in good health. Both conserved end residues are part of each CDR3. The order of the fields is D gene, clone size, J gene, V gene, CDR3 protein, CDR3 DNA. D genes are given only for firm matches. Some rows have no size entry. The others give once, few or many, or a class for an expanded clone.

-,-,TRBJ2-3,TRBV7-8,CASSLEVADTQYF,TGTGCCAGCAGCTTAGAGGTAGCAGATACGCAGTATTTT
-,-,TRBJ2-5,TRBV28,CASGSLPGEETQYF,TGTGCCAGCGGCTCTTTGCCTGGGGAAGAGACCCAGTACTTC
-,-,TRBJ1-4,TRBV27,CASSLWARGGRTNEKLFF,TGTGCCAGCAGTTTATGGGCGCGGGGAGGGCGAACTAATGAAAAACTGTTTTTT
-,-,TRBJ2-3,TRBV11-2,CASSRTMAFTDTQYF,TGTGCCAGCAGCCGAACAATGGCCTTCACAGATACGCAGTATTTT
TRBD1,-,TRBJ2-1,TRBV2,CASSERQGIYNEQFF,TGTGCCAGCAGTGAACGACAGGGAATTTACAATGAGCAGTTCTTC
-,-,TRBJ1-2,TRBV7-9,CASSFGGAESNYGYTF,TGTGCCAGCAGCTTCGGTGGAGCGGAGTCTAACTATGGCTACACCTTC
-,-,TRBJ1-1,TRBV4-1,CASSQDGGGIYTEAFF,TGCGCCAGCAGCCAAGATGGTGGAGGGATATACACTGAAGCTTTCTTT
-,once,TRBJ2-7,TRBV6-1,CASTPGEVVHEQYF,TGTGCCAGCACCCCGGGGGAGGTAGTCCACGAGCAGTACTTC
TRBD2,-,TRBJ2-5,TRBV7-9,CASSSLAGEETQYF,TGTGCCAGCAGCTCACTAGCGGGGGAGGAGACCCAGTACTTC
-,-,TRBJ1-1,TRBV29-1,CSVEGGTEAFF,TGCAGCGTTGAGGGGGGAACTGAAGCTTTCTTT
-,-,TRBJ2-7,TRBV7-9,CASSLERFYEQYF,TGTGCCAGCAGCTTAGAACGGTTCTACGAGCAGTACTTC
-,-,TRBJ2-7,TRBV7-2,CASSYGAPDYEQYF,TGTGCCAGCAGCTACGGTGCACCTGACTACGAGCAGTACTTC
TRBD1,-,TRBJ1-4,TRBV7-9,CASSRPGQGREKLFF,TGTGCCAGCAGCCGTCCGGGACAGGGTCGAGAAAAACTGTTTTTT
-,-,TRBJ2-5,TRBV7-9,CASSTPGGETQYF,TGTGCCAGCAGCACGCCCGGCGGAGAGACCCAGTACTTC
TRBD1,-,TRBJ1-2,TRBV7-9,CASSLRDRGNYGYTF,TGTGCCAGCAGCCTTAGGGACAGGGGGAACTATGGCTACACCTTC
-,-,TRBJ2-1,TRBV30,CALGRGSYNEQFF,TGTGCCTTGGGACGCGGCTCCTACAATGAGCAGTTCTTC
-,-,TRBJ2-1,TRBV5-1,CASSFKGPAGEQFF,TGCGCCAGCAGCTTCAAAGGCCCCGCGGGTGAGCAGTTCTTC
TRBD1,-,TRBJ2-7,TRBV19,CASSTSGGAAGEQYF,TGTGCCAGTAGTACTTCAGGGGGCGCAGCTGGAGAGCAGTACTTC
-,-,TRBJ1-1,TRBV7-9,CASTQDRVEAFF,TGTGCCAGCACCCAAGACAGAGTAGAAGCTTTCTTT
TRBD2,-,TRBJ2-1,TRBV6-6,CASSYSRTSGYNEQFF,TGTGCCAGCAGTTACTCCCGGACTAGCGGCTACAATGAGCAGTTCTTC